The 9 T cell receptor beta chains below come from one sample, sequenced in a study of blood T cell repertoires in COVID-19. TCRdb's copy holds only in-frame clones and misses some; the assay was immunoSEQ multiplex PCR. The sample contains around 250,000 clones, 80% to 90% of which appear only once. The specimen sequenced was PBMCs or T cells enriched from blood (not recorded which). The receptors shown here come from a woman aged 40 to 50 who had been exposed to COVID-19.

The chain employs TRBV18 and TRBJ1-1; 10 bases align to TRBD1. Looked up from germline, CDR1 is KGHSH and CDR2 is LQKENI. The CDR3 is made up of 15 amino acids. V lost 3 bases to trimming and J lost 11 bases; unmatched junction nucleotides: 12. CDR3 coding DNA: TGTGCCAGCTCACCCCAACCCGGGACAGGGGAGGAGGCTTTCTTT. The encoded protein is CASSPQPGTGEEAFF.

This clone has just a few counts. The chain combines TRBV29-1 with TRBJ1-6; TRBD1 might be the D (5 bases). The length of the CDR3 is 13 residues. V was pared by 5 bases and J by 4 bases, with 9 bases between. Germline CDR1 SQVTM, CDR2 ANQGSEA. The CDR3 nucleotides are TGCAGCGTTCAACAGGCATATAATTCACCCCTCCACTTT. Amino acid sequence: CSVQQAYNSPLHF.

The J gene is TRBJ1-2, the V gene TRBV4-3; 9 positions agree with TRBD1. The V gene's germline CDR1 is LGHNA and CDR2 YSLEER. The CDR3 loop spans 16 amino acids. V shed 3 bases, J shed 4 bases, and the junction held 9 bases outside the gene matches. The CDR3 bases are TGCGCCAGCAGCCAGGACAACAGGGGGCCTTCCTATGGCTACACCTTC. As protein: CASSQDNRGPSYGYTF.

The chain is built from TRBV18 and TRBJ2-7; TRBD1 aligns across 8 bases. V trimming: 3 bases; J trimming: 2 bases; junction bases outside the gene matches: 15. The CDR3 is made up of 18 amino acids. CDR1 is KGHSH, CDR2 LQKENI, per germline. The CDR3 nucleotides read TGTGCCAGCTCACCTTTTCCCGGGTCGAAACAGGGGGCCTACGAGCAGTACGTC. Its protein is CASSPFPGSKQGAYEQYV.

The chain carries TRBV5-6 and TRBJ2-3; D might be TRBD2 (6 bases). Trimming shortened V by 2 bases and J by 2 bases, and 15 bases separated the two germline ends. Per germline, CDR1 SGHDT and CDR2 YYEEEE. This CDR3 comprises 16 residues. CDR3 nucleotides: TGTGCCAGCAGCTTTTCTCTGATAGCGGTCACAGATACGCAGTATTTT. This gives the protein CASSFSLIAVTDTQYF. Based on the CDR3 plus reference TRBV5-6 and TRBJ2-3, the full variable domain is DAGVTQSPTHLIKTRGQQVTLRCSPKSGHDTVSWYQQALGQGPQFIFQYYEEEERQRGNFPDRFSGHQFPNYSSELNVNALLLGDSALYLCASSFSLIAVTDTQYFGPGTRLTVL.

The CDR3, as DNA: TGTGCCAGCAGCTTTACCGGGACAGGAGCCAATCAGCCCCAGCATTTT. This translates into CASSFTGTGANQPQHF. V is TRBV7-9 and J is TRBJ1-5; 8 positions agree with TRBD1. The CDR3 runs 16 residues. After removal of 3 bases from V and 3 bases from J, the junction contained 7 bases not matched to a gene. Germline CDR1 reads SEHNR; CDR2 reads FQNEAQ (reference sequence).

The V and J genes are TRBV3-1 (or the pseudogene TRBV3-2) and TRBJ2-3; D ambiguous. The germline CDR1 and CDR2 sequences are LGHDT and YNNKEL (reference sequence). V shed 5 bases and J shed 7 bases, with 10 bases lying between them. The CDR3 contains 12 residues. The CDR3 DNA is TGTGCCAGCAGCTACACCATGAATACGCAGTATTTT. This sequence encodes CASSYTMNTQYF.

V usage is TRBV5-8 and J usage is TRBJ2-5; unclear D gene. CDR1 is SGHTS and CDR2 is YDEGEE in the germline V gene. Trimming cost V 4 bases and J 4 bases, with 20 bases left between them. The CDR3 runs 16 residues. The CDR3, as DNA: TGTGCCAGCAGCCGAGGAATGACGGCGGTTCGAGAGACCCAGTACTTC. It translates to CASSRGMTAVRETQYF.

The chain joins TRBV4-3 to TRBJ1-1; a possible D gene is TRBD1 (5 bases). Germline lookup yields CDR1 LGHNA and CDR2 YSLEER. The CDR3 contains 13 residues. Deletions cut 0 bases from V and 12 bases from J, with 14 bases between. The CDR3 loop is CASSQEDSRTTFF. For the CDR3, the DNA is TGCGCCAGCAGCCAAGAAGACAGCCGAACCACTTTCTTT.